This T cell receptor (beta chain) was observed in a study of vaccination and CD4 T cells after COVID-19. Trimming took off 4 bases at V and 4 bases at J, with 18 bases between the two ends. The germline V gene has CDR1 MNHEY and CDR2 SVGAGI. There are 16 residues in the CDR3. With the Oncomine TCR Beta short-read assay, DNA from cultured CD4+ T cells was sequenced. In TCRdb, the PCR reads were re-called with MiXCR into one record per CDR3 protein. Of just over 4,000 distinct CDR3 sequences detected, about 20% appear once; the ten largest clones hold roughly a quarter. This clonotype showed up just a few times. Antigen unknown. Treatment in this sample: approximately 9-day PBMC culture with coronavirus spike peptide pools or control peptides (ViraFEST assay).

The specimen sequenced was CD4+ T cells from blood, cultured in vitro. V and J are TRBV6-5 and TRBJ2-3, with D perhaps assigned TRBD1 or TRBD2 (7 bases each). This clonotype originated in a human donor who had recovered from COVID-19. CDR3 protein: CASSFQGGGRPDTQYF. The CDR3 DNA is TGTGCCAGCAGTTTCCAGGGGGGGGGGCGACCAGATACGCAGTATTTT.